One T cell receptor (beta chain) is described in this entry. Its antigen is unknown. The source of the sample is a study of cytomegalovirus exposure and HLA in healthy donors. General study points: A previous analysis found most TCR beta V segments productive roughly 90% or roughly 30% of the time. The classifier reportedly diagnosed cytomegalovirus status with high sensitivity and specificity. In a later analysis, several top co-occurrence clusters appeared linked to parvovirus B19, influenza, CMV and Epstein-Barr virus.

The CDR3 is made up of 16 amino acids. Germline V gene lookup returns CDR1 MRHNA and CDR2 SNTAGT. V dropped 6 bases and J dropped 4; count of bases not matched to a gene: 13. PCR used 60 Vbeta primers and 13 Jbeta primers. Assay used: immunoSEQ multiplex PCR; TCRdb lists only in-frame clones, some missing. This repertoire shows 130,000 to 150,000 clones, under 90% found once; its top ten account for around 2.5%. Sequenced material: PBMCs. The sequence was collected from a boy aged 2-15 years in good health and CMV-seronegative. The gene calls are TRBV6-4 and TRBJ1-2, with 8 bases identical to TRBD1. CDR3 in amino acids: CASSHLTDRGAYGYTF. The CDR3 nucleotides read TGTGCCAGCAGCCACCTGACTGACAGGGGAGCCTATGGCTACACCTTC.